This is a list of T cell receptor beta chains from one sample in a study of cytomegalovirus exposure and HLA in healthy donors. Measured with immunoSEQ multiplex PCR; TCRdb has only the in-frame clones, and not every one. Here the sample spans about 400,000 clones, roughly 88% being singletons. Sequences were obtained from PBMCs. The source of these receptors is a woman under 30 in good health and CMV-seronegative. Each CDR3 is given with its conserved first and last residue. Fields, in order: V gene, J gene, clone size, CDR3 protein. Size tells how often a clone was seen (once, few, many) or the class of an expanded clone, and some rows leave it out.

v_call: TRBV7-9
j_call: TRBJ2-7
clone_size: -
cdr3_aa: CASSSGHPDEQYF

v_call: TRBV5-1
j_call: TRBJ2-7
clone_size: -
cdr3_aa: CASSREGLRGSTGYEQYF

v_call: TRBV9
j_call: TRBJ2-7
clone_size: -
cdr3_aa: CASSVAPENVQEQYF

v_call: TRBV27
j_call: TRBJ2-1
clone_size: -
cdr3_aa: CASSLVGRGSYNEQFF

v_call: TRBV28
j_call: TRBJ2-7
clone_size: -
cdr3_aa: CASSLMGQGSYEQYF

v_call: TRBV6-6
j_call: TRBJ2-1
clone_size: -
cdr3_aa: CASSLTGEFYNEQFF

v_call: TRBV4-1
j_call: TRBJ2-3
clone_size: -
cdr3_aa: CASSQGRLAGTDTQYF

v_call: TRBV6-6
j_call: TRBJ2-2
clone_size: -
cdr3_aa: CASRSAITGELFF

v_call: TRBV6-6
j_call: TRBJ2-1
clone_size: few
cdr3_aa: CASTLTSANEQFF

v_call: TRBV27
j_call: TRBJ1-5
clone_size: -
cdr3_aa: CASSLGANNQPQHF

v_call: TRBV27
j_call: TRBJ2-4
clone_size: -
cdr3_aa: CASSDRGLAGLAKNIQYF

v_call: TRBV28
j_call: TRBJ1-6
clone_size: -
cdr3_aa: CASTPSGVNSPLHF

v_call: TRBV25-1
j_call: TRBJ2-6
clone_size: once
cdr3_aa: CASSATDSGANVLTF

v_call: TRBV5-1
j_call: TRBJ2-1
clone_size: -
cdr3_aa: CASSLTGVNEQFF

v_call: TRBV19
j_call: TRBJ2-3
clone_size: -
cdr3_aa: CASSMSGITTDTQYF

v_call: TRBV9
j_call: TRBJ2-7
clone_size: few
cdr3_aa: CASSVAGWGEQYF

v_call: TRBV28
j_call: TRBJ2-7
clone_size: few
cdr3_aa: CASSLGLAVTYEQYF

v_call: TRBV6-1
j_call: TRBJ2-7
clone_size: -
cdr3_aa: CASSEVSGSSYEQYF

v_call: TRBV28
j_call: TRBJ2-7
clone_size: -
cdr3_aa: CASSLGTGGYEQYF

v_call: TRBV4-2
j_call: TRBJ2-7
clone_size: -
cdr3_aa: CASSLQAGGVYEQYF

v_call: TRBV4-1
j_call: TRBJ2-1
clone_size: -
cdr3_aa: CASSQPRLAGGNNEQFF

v_call: TRBV5-4
j_call: TRBJ2-5
clone_size: -
cdr3_aa: CASSLRSGRTYLETQYF

v_call: TRBV30
j_call: TRBJ2-7
clone_size: -
cdr3_aa: CAWRILLGQGGSYEQYF

v_call: TRBV28
j_call: TRBJ1-3
clone_size: once
cdr3_aa: CASSLRSGNTIYF

v_call: TRBV28
j_call: TRBJ2-7
clone_size: once
cdr3_aa: CASTPILPREQYF

v_call: TRBV7-2
j_call: TRBJ2-5
clone_size: -
cdr3_aa: CASSLSGRGETQYF

v_call: TRBV13
j_call: TRBJ1-1
clone_size: -
cdr3_aa: CASSPWDSIGKTEAFF

v_call: TRBV2
j_call: TRBJ1-3
clone_size: -
cdr3_aa: CASSEVGFSGNTIYF

v_call: TRBV4-1
j_call: TRBJ2-3
clone_size: -
cdr3_aa: CASSQFETSGNTDTQYF

v_call: TRBV27
j_call: TRBJ1-1
clone_size: -
cdr3_aa: CASSLSRGASTEAFF

v_call: TRBV4-2
j_call: TRBJ1-1
clone_size: -
cdr3_aa: CASSQDGPGGVNTEAFF

v_call: TRBV2
j_call: TRBJ1-2
clone_size: -
cdr3_aa: CASVGVNYGYTF

v_call: TRBV29-1
j_call: TRBJ1-1
clone_size: -
cdr3_aa: CSGGQGEKVEAFF

v_call: TRBV5-4
j_call: TRBJ1-1
clone_size: -
cdr3_aa: CASSLSGTEAFF

v_call: TRBV6-1
j_call: TRBJ2-2
clone_size: -
cdr3_aa: CASSEAADRWGTGELFF

v_call: TRBV7-9
j_call: TRBJ1-5
clone_size: -
cdr3_aa: CASSFGDTGYQPQHF

v_call: TRBV7-9
j_call: TRBJ2-3
clone_size: -
cdr3_aa: CASSPQTSGGADTQYF

v_call: TRBV28
j_call: TRBJ2-1
clone_size: -
cdr3_aa: CASSSGTGIAEQFF

v_call: TRBV30
j_call: TRBJ2-7
clone_size: -
cdr3_aa: CAARPQGYEQYF

v_call: TRBV19
j_call: TRBJ1-6
clone_size: -
cdr3_aa: CASSLMDSYSPLHF

v_call: TRBV7-9
j_call: TRBJ2-5
clone_size: -
cdr3_aa: CASSLLEETQYF

v_call: TRBV27
j_call: TRBJ1-1
clone_size: -
cdr3_aa: CASSLRVANTEAFF

v_call: TRBV4-1
j_call: TRBJ2-1
clone_size: -
cdr3_aa: CASSQRPASSGSSYNEQFF

v_call: TRBV9
j_call: TRBJ2-1
clone_size: -
cdr3_aa: CASSALGGQDYNEQFF

v_call: TRBV5-1
j_call: TRBJ2-3
clone_size: -
cdr3_aa: CASTFGEGPDTQYF

v_call: TRBV7-9
j_call: TRBJ2-7
clone_size: -
cdr3_aa: CASSLGDRGSYEQYF

v_call: TRBV4-1
j_call: TRBJ1-5
clone_size: -
cdr3_aa: CASSQEKWLNQPQHF

v_call: TRBV28
j_call: TRBJ1-5
clone_size: -
cdr3_aa: CASTGQVSNQPQHF

v_call: TRBV30
j_call: TRBJ1-2
clone_size: -
cdr3_aa: CAWSVRLSLEGLEGANYGYTF

v_call: TRBV27
j_call: TRBJ1-1
clone_size: -
cdr3_aa: CATKQRVILTEAFF

v_call: TRBV28
j_call: TRBJ1-5
clone_size: -
cdr3_aa: CASSLTGGFNQPQHF

v_call: TRBV30
j_call: TRBJ1-2
clone_size: few
cdr3_aa: CAQWTSARYGYTF

v_call: TRBV18
j_call: TRBJ1-1
clone_size: -
cdr3_aa: CASSPDRKNTEAFF

v_call: TRBV28
j_call: TRBJ2-4
clone_size: -
cdr3_aa: CASSLAGTGGNKNIQYF

v_call: TRBV27
j_call: TRBJ2-7
clone_size: -
cdr3_aa: CASSLGQGAREQYF

v_call: TRBV5-8
j_call: TRBJ2-3
clone_size: once
cdr3_aa: CASRVARTSVSTDTQYF

v_call: TRBV19
j_call: TRBJ2-1
clone_size: -
cdr3_aa: CASPSSTSGGDNEQFF

v_call: TRBV21-1
j_call: TRBJ2-4
clone_size: -
cdr3_aa: CASSKVPDISKNIQYF

v_call: TRBV4-2
j_call: TRBJ2-1
clone_size: -
cdr3_aa: CASSPRGEDNEQFF

v_call: TRBV30
j_call: TRBJ1-4
clone_size: -
cdr3_aa: CAWSVQGGGVLFF